The 7 T cell receptor beta chains below were found in one sample sequenced in a study of T cells after somatic rescue of genetic block. Sequenced by immunoSEQ multiplex PCR; TCRdb stores in-frame clones only, minus some. The sample contains 10,000 to 15,000 clones, under 85% of which appear only once. Material for sequencing was peripheral blood mononuclear cells (PBMCs). These receptors were collected from a boy younger than 18.

The J gene is TRBJ1-4, the V gene TRBV4-1; 7 positions agree with TRBD1. CDR1 is MGHRA, CDR2 YSYEKL, per germline. V lost 2 bases to trimming and J lost 3 bases; unmatched junction nucleotides: 12. There are 18 residues in the CDR3. The CDR3 coding sequence is TGCGCCAGCAGCCAAACACAGGGGAGGAGGGCAGCTAATGAAAAACTGTTTTTT. As protein: CASSQTQGRRAANEKLFF.

J is TRBJ2-1 and V is TRBV10-3; weak D call: TRBD2 (6 bases). The V end was cut by 8 bases, the J end by 6 bases, with 14 bases between. This CDR3 has 13 residues. The V gene's germline CDR1 is ENHRY and CDR2 SYGVKD. CDR3 sequence reads: CAIGDQRANEQFF. The CDR3 DNA is TGTGCCATCGGGGACCAGCGGGCCAATGAGCAGTTCTTC.

The rearrangement joins TRBV2 to TRBJ1-5; TRBD1 might be the D (5 bases). This CDR3 has 16 amino acids. Trimming cost V 0 bases and J 5 bases, with 14 bases left between them. Germline CDR1 and CDR2: SNHLY and FYNNEI. In DNA, the CDR3 is TGTGCCAGCAGTGAAGCGCTTCGGGGAGGGGATCAGCCCCAGCATTTT. It yields the protein CASSEALRGGDQPQHF. Full variable domain (rest looked up from reference TRBV2 and TRBJ1-5): EPEVTQTPSHQVTQMGQEVILRCVPISNHLYFYWYRQILGQKVEFLVSFYNNEISEKSEIFDDQFSVERPDGSNFTLKIRSTKLEDSAMYFCASSEALRGGDQPQHFGDGTRLSIL.

In this sample, this clone turned up a few times. The rearrangement links TRBV11-2 to TRBJ2-7; D may match TRBD1 or TRBD2 (5 bases each). V lost 5 bases and J 2 bases, leaving 13 bases between the germline ends. Per the germline V gene, CDR1 is SGHAT and CDR2 is FQNNGV. This CDR3 is built from 14 residues. CDR3 DNA sequence: TGTGCCAGCAGCGCCCGGGACCCAGCCTACGAGCAGTACTTC. It specifies CASSARDPAYEQYF.

The chain recombines TRBV14 with TRBJ2-1; D unresolved. The V and J ends lost 3 bases and 5 bases respectively, with 8 bases between them. The CDR3 has 13 residues. Germline CDR1 reads SGHDN; CDR2 reads FVKESK. CDR3 sequence (DNA): TGTGCCAGCAGCCATCTTACCCACAATGAGCAGTTCTTC. Translation: CASSHLTHNEQFF.

V is TRBV6-1 and J is TRBJ1-4; 9 bases line up with TRBD1. Losses at the gene ends were 4 bases for V and 8 bases for J; bases not matched to a gene: 17. The CDR3 runs to 18 residues. Germline CDR1 reads MNHNS; CDR2 reads SASEGT. CDR3 in DNA: TGTGCCAGCAGTGGATTTCACAGGGGGCCAGTGGTAATAGAAAAACTGTTTTTT. This encodes CASSGFHRGPVVIEKLFF.

The rearrangement links TRBV27 to TRBJ1-6; 8 nucleotides line up with TRBD1. V gave up 5 bases and J gave up 7 bases; unmatched junction bases: 1. The CDR3 totals 13 residues. Per germline, CDR1 MNHEY and CDR2 SMNVEV (reference sequence). The CDR3 DNA sequence: TGTGCCAGCAGTCGACAGGGGAATTCACCCCTCCACTTT. Amino acid sequence: CASSRQGNSPLHF.